The source of this T cell receptor (beta chain) is a study of cytomegalovirus exposure and HLA in healthy donors. In the study overall: Drawn from HLA-typed donors, tens of millions of unique TCRs were held in an early data release.

This clone was counted a few times. The PCR employed 60 Vbeta primers together with 13 Jbeta primers. Sequenced by immunoSEQ multiplex PCR; TCRdb stores in-frame clones only, minus some. The sample carries 150,000 to 200,000 clones, over 80% recorded once. Sequenced input: PBMCs. The clonotype comes from a woman between 18 and 29 years old in good health and CMV-seronegative.

In DNA form, the CDR3 reads TGTGCCAGCTCACCTGGACAGGGGGCCGCCGGGGAGCTGTTTTTT. This encodes CASSPGQGAAGELFF. The chain joins TRBV18 to TRBJ2-2, with 11 bases identical to TRBD1. This CDR3 contains 15 residues. The V segment lost 3 bases and the J segment 6 bases; nucleotides outside the gene matches: 3. Germline CDR1 and CDR2: KGHSH and LQKENI.